These 10 T cell receptor beta chains share one sample of origin, sequenced in a study of PD-L1 blockade in urothelial cancer. Profiled with immunoSEQ multiplex PCR; TCRdb holds only in-frame clones, not every one. The sample lists about 52,000 clones; roughly 82% were seen once. Time point reported: pretreatment peripheral blood. Specimen: PBMCs, collected around atezolizumab (anti-PD-L1) treatment. These receptors all come from a man in his fifties with urothelial cancer.

The chain employs TRBV18 and TRBJ1-4; 7 bases fit TRBD1. The CDR3 loop spans 16 amino acids. Germline assignment: CDR1 KGHSH and CDR2 LQKENI. The V gene end was trimmed by 0 bases and the J gene end by 2 bases; junction bases not matched to a gene: 3. CDR3 region: CASSPPTGSTNEKLFF. CDR3 DNA: TGTGCCAGCTCACCACCGACAGGGTCTACTAATGAAAAACTGTTTTTT.

The chain is built from TRBV6-4 and TRBJ2-3; 10 bases match TRBD2. Germline CDR1 and CDR2: MRHNA and SNTAGT. The V and J ends lost 0 bases and 14 bases, in that order; junction bases with no gene match: 2. This CDR3 contains 12 residues. The CDR3 spells CASSDSSGGRYF. The DNA for the CDR3 is TGTGCCAGCAGTGACTCTAGCGGGGGGCGGTATTTT.

This clone was seen a single time. The DNA of the CDR3 is TGTGCCAGCAGCCGGGACTCCACAACTAATGAAAAACTGTTTTTT. It specifies CASSRDSTTNEKLFF. This chain links TRBV6-5 with TRBJ1-4; D is possibly TRBD1 (5 bases). This CDR3 contains 15 residues. V shed 6 bases and J shed 0 bases, with 11 bases lying between them. Germline V lookup: CDR1 MNHEY, CDR2 SVGAGI.

Ten or more counts support this clone. This chain links TRBV15 with TRBJ2-1, with 10 bases identical to TRBD2. The CDR3 extends over 15 amino acids. V lost 3 bases and J lost 7; bases outside the gene matches: 6. CDR1 and CDR2 (germline): LNHNV, YYDKDF (reference sequence). The CDR3 nucleotides read TGTGCCACCAGCAGTAAAGCGGGAGGGCCGAATGAGCAGTTCTTC. Its translation: CATSSKAGGPNEQFF.

The V call is TRBV19, the J call TRBJ2-7; TRBD1 aligns across 7 bases. This CDR3 has 16 residues. J lost 0 bases, V lost 2 bases, and 7 bases had no gene match. The germline gives CDR1 LNHDA, CDR2 SQIVND (reference sequence). CDR3 DNA sequence: TGTGCCAGTAGTATATTACCGGGACAGTACTCCTACGAGCAGTACTTC. Translating it yields CASSILPGQYSYEQYF. Drawing the rest from reference TRBV19 and TRBJ2-7, the complete variable domain is DGGITQSPKYLFRKEGQNVTLSCEQNLNHDAMYWYRQDPGQGLRLIYYSQIVNDFQKGDIAEGYSVSREKKESFPLTVTSAQKNPTAFYLCASSILPGQYSYEQYFGPGTRLTVT.

The chain uses TRBV29-1 and TRBJ1-6; maybe TRBD1 (5 bases). The CDR3 runs to 13 residues. Trimming stripped 3 bases from V and 10 bases from J, with 13 bases between. From germline, CDR1 is SQVTM and CDR2 ANQGSEA. The CDR3 DNA reads TGCAGCGTTGACTTCGGGGGTGGATCACCCCTCCACTTT. This sequence encodes CSVDFGGGSPLHF.

This rearrangement joins TRBV6-5 to TRBJ1-5; 8 bases agree with TRBD1. This CDR3 has 15 amino acids. With 6 bases clipped from V and 1 base from J, the junction kept 5 bases outside the gene matches. From germline, CDR1 is MNHEY and CDR2 SVGAGI. In DNA, the CDR3 is TGTGCCAGCAGCCCTGACAGGGGAAGCAATCAGCCCCAGCATTTT. Its translation is CASSPDRGSNQPQHF.

The rearrangement joins TRBV4-1 to TRBJ1-4; 7 nucleotides agree with TRBD1. The J segment lost 2 bases and the V segment lost 2 bases, leaving 2 bases of the junction unmatched. CDR1 and CDR2 from the germline V gene are MGHRA and YSYEKL. The CDR3 loop spans 15 amino acids. The CDR3 region has the DNA TGCGCCAGCAGCCAACTACAGGGGACTAATGAAAAACTGTTTTTT. Translating it yields CASSQLQGTNEKLFF.

The chain recombines TRBV19 with TRBJ1-5; 7 bases are shared with TRBD1. Germline V gene lookup returns CDR1 LNHDA and CDR2 SQIVND (reference sequence). CDR3 size: 17 residues. After removal of 7 bases from V and 0 bases from J, the junction contained 12 bases not matched to a gene. The CDR3 region has the DNA TGTGCCAGTACCGCTATGTGGGACAGCTATAGCAATCAGCCCCAGCATTTT. Its translation is CASTAMWDSYSNQPQHF. Full variable domain (missing parts from reference TRBV19 and TRBJ1-5): DGGITQSPKYLFRKEGQNVTLSCEQNLNHDAMYWYRQDPGQGLRLIYYSQIVNDFQKGDIAEGYSVSREKKESFPLTVTSAQKNPTAFYLCASTAMWDSYSNQPQHFGDGTRLSIL.

The rearrangement uses TRBV5-6 and TRBJ2-3, with 10 positions matching TRBD1. CDR3 length equals 15 residues. Germline assignment: CDR1 SGHDT and CDR2 YYEEEE. After removal of 2 bases from V and 7 bases from J, the junction contained 7 bases not matched to a gene. The CDR3 sequence: CASSFTGTGENTQYF. For the CDR3, the DNA is TGTGCCAGCAGCTTTACCGGGACAGGGGAAAATACGCAGTATTTT.